The TCR beta chain described here comes from a study of beta chain features in type 1 diabetes. Study-wide results and limits: When Type 1 diabetes patients were examined, their TCRB CDR3s proved moderately but significantly shorter in all four CD4+ subsets.

This clone showed up many times. Its specificity is not known. Sequenced material consisted of expressed TCRB transcripts (all of the isolated RNA was reverse transcribed). Only in-frame clones appear in the TCRdb table, and some are missing; sequencing was by immunoSEQ multiplex PCR. This table has some 160,000 clones, 9% to 10% appearing once. V dropped 4 bases and J dropped 2 bases, with 2 bases sitting between them. Germline CDR1 SNHLY, CDR2 FYNNEI. This CDR3 has 11 residues. The rearrangement joins TRBV2 to TRBJ2-5; D call uncertain. This sequence originates from a woman younger than 45 with type 1 diabetes. Input material: central memory CD4+ T cells from blood. This CDR3 reads CASSAQETQYF. DNA of the CDR3: TGTGCCAGCAGTGCTCAAGAGACCCAGTACTTC.